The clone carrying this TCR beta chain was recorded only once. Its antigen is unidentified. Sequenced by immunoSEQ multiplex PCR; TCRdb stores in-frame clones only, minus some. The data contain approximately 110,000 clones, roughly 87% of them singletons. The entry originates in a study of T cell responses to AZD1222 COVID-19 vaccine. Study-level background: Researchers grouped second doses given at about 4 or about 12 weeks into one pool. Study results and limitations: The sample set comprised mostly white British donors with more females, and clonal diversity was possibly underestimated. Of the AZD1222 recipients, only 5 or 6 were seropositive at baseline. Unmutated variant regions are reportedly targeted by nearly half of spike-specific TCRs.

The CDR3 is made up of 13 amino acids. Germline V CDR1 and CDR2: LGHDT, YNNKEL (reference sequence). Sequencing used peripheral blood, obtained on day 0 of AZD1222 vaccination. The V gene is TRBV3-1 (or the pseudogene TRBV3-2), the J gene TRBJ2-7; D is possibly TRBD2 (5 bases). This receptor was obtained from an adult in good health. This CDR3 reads CASSQGSSGGPHV. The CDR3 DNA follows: TGTGCCAGCAGCCAAGGCTCCTCGGGCGGGCCCCACGTC.